Listed here is a single T cell receptor beta chain. This clone's antigen is unknown. Base qualities are not recorded, but no much larger clone differs from it by a single base. Using the deep immunoSEQ assay, TCR CDR3 regions were amplified from genomic DNA by multiplex PCR. Genomic DNA extracted from each cell subset was distributed evenly over all wells of several immunoSEQ 96-well plates, and each plate served as one replicate. Each replicate PCR for sorted subsets received about 200 ng genomic DNA, equal to about 30,000 T cell genomes. Purified libraries were measured with a Qubit 3.0 fluorometer, size-checked on a Bioanalyzer 2100, and measured again with the KAPA Library Quantification kit. Every immunoSEQ 96-well plate was sequenced on a separate single-read 150-cycle Illumina NextSeq 550 flow cell. Per the authors' processing: Because the immunoSEQ output held only junctional sequences and lacked quality scores, the filtering could not match the filtering applied to full-length reads. Sequences were annotated with PyIR, a Python wrapper for IgBLAST v1.9, using IMGT germline references to assign V/J genes and CDR3. Reads were filtered out if the reads had weak V/J assignments (E-value above 1e-6), no CDR3, stop codons, out-of-frame junctions, or ambiguous translated residues. V3J clonotypes were defined by identical inferred V gene, J gene, and CDR3 amino acid sequence. Percentage overlap between repertoires was computed as shared unique clonotypes divided by the size of the smaller repertoire. Richness of each repertoire was evaluated using RTK rarefaction, the Chao1 estimator, and Recon v2.1 estimates of unobserved clonotypes. OLGA was used to compute generation probabilities for all TCRbeta clonotypes that the gDNA method yielded from a handful of donors. TCRdb's version of the immuneACCESS table is confined to in-frame rearrangements and falls short of the full clone set. An unresolved V gene accounts for under half of the shortfall where checked; the remainder is of unknown origin. D and trimming come from the DNA, and the V and J calls and clone size come from that table. The sample yields some 580,000 clones; 95% to 98% were counted once. The ten largest clones add up to 0.3% of the sample.

This entry comes from a study of shared clonotypes between healthy human individuals (dated by TCRdb to the early 2020s). Looking at the study overall: The cohort comprised a couple of women and a few men aged 18 to 49 years. Libraries were prepared and TCR repertoires were sequenced by different laboratories using diverse techniques, in order to increase sequencing depth and limit assay-specific biases. Blood TCR repertoires of several healthy adults were deeply sequenced to estimate repertoire size and the extent of clonotype sharing between individuals. For each donor, CD4 naive and CD4 memory were each run on three plates, CD8 naive on two plates, and CD8 memory on one plate. Leukapheresis yielded between about 0.85 and 10 billion PBMCs per donor. Results the study describes overall, beyond this receptor: Higher generation probabilities were observed for clonotypes shared by all four sorted-subset donors than for non-shared clonotypes. Naive subsets generally had larger estimated clonotype richness than memory subsets did. Pairwise subsampling led to the expectation that sequencing depth would affect the degree of clonotype sharing among donors. Rarefaction of sorted-subset datasets indicated incomplete sequencing despite the large sequencing depth. About 5% of naive CD4, 3.5% of naive CD8, about 2.5% of memory CD4, and approximately 0.39% of memory CD8 clonotypes were shared across a few donors. Only blood was sampled, and tissue TCR repertoires likely differ from those in blood. The genetic and exposure-history diversity represented was limited by the small number of donors.

For the CD8 naive samples, CD45RO-negative cells were positively selected for CCR7, yielding a CD45RA+CCR7+ population from which TemRA cells were excluded. Healthy HIV-negative adults with no recently reported acute infections or vaccinations were included as donors. All donors were Caucasian adults living in Nashville, Tennessee, USA. After blood collection by leukapheresis, PBMCs were isolated using Ficoll-Histopaque density gradient centrifugation and then cryopreserved in the vapor phase of liquid nitrogen. Analytical flow cytometry was used to check the purity and quantity of every magnetically sorted T cell population. Genomic DNA was isolated from every sorted fraction and measured by UV absorbance on a Nanodrop 2000c. The receptor's source is a man between 25 and 39 years old in good health. The specimen sequenced was naive CD8+ T cells sorted from blood. Explained via the paper, the cell subset or site label denotes: CD45RA+CCR7+.

The CDR3: CASSAPTHSNQPQHF. The sequence in DNA is TGTGCCAGCAGTGCCCCGACACACAGCAATCAGCCCCAGCATTTT. The rearrangement combines TRBV6-1 with TRBJ1-5, with the D gene call left open. For CDR1 and CDR2, the germline V gene lists MNHNS and SASEGT. There are 15 amino acids in the CDR3, from cysteine to phenylalanine inclusive. Only the CDR3 region is kept as DNA, spanning 45 bases read in frame from base 1. V gives up 4 bases and J gives up 1 base, and the segment between their germline ends measures 11 bases.